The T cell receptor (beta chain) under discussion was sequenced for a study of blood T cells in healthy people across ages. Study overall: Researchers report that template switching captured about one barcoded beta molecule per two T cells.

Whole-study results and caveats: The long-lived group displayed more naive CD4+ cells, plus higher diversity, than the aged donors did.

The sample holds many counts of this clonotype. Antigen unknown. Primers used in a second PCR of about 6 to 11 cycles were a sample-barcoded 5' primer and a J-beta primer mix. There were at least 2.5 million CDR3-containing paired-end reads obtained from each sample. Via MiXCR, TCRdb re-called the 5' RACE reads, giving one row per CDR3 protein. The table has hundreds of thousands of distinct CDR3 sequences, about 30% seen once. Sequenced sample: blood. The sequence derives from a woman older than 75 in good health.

The CDR3 DNA follows: TGCAGTGCAGACCCCGTTACACGGGGGGGGACCCAGTACTTC. Translating it yields CSADPVTRGGTQYF. The chain combines TRBV20-1 with TRBJ2-5, with 8 nucleotides matching TRBD2. Germline assignment: CDR1 DFQATT and CDR2 SNEGSKA (reference sequence). CDR3 length: 14 residues. V trimming: 6 bases; J trimming: 7 bases; junction bases outside the gene matches: 13.